This TCR beta chain was retrieved from a study of cytomegalovirus exposure and HLA in healthy donors. Study findings and constraints: Across donors, most TCRs were seen rarely, yet some public ones were widespread. Researchers catalogued over 150 TCR beta chains as cytomegalovirus-associated.

Trimming took 1 base from V and 2 from J; bases not matched to a gene: 0. This CDR3 contains 15 residues. From germline, CDR1 is SEHNR and CDR2 FQNEAQ (reference sequence). Comment on this clone: As yet, its antigen is unknown.

The PCR made use of 60 Vbeta and 13 Jbeta primers. How the authors handled the data: Around 76 million unique TCR beta chains, some 11 million shared, were counted in a later analysis. Repertoires were generated with immunoSEQ multiplex PCR, while TCRdb's copy carries only in-frame clones and drops some. V, J and clone size are taken as reported in that table, and D and trimming were inferred from the DNA itself. The sample lists more than 95,000 clones, 78% occurring once. The chain is built from TRBV7-9 and TRBJ2-1; 9 bases line up with TRBD2. The source is a man younger than 45 in good health and CMV-seronegative. The sample comprised PBMCs. CDR3 amino acids: CASSLGTSAYNEQFF. For the CDR3, the DNA is TGTGCCAGCAGCTTAGGGACTAGCGCCTACAATGAGCAGTTCTTC.